The next 28 T cell receptor beta chains were all read from a single sample in a study of blood T cell repertoires in COVID-19. Some clones are missing from TCRdb's copy, which holds only in-frame ones; the method was immunoSEQ multiplex PCR. The table shows around 190,000 clones, with roughly 80% occurring only once. Sequenced: peripheral blood. The receptors were sampled from a human donor in a cohort sampled during active COVID-19.

This clone was seen at least ten times. The rearrangement links TRBV3-1 (or the pseudogene TRBV3-2) to TRBJ2-5; 9 bases match TRBD1. The CDR3 covers 15 residues. Germline trimming cut 6 bases from V and 2 bases from J; bases unmatched to any gene: 7. The germline V gene encodes CDR1 LGHDT and CDR2 YNNKEL (reference sequence). CDR3 loop: CASSHRDRAQETQYF. CDR3 bases: TGTGCCAGCAGTCACCGGGACAGGGCTCAAGAGACCCAGTACTTC.

V usage is TRBV19 and J usage is TRBJ2-1, with TRBD1 matching 8 bases. The CDR3 sequence is 13 residues long. The germline CDR1 and CDR2 sequences are LNHDA and SQIVND (reference sequence). The J segment lost 9 bases and the V segment lost 5 bases, leaving 6 bases of the junction unmatched. The CDR3, as DNA: TGTGCCAGTAGTGTGACAGGGGTGGGTGAGCAGTTCTTC. It translates to CASSVTGVGEQFF.

The chain couples TRBV19 to TRBJ1-1; D possibly corresponds to TRBD1 (6 bases). The ends were cut back, 9 bases at V and 10 bases at J, with 21 bases in the middle. The CDR3 length is 13 residues. Germline-derived CDR1 and CDR2 are LNHDA and SQIVND (reference sequence). The CDR3 nucleotides are TGTGCCAGCCTTTACGGTGGGGGCTCAGGAGCTTTCTTT. This translates into CASLYGGGSGAFF.

The rearrangement joins TRBV30 to TRBJ2-2, with 7 bases that match TRBD2. J gave up 7 bases and V 0 bases, and 2 bases lay outside the gene matches. The CDR3 sequence is 13 residues long. Per germline, CDR1 GTSNPN and CDR2 SVGIG (reference sequence). CDR3 protein: CAWSVRGDGELFF. CDR3 nucleotide sequence: TGTGCCTGGAGTGTACGGGGGGACGGGGAGCTGTTTTTT. The whole variable domain, remainder taken from reference TRBV30 and TRBJ2-2, is SQTIHQWPATLVQPVGSPLSLECTVEGTSNPNLYWYRQAAGRGLQLLFYSVGIGQISSEVPQNLSASRPQDRQFILSSKKLLLSDSGFYLCAWSVRGDGELFFGEGSRLTVL.

The chain links TRBV6-1 to TRBJ1-4, with no clear D. Per the germline V gene, CDR1 is MNHNS and CDR2 is SASEGT. V was shortened by 0 bases and J by 4 bases, with 9 bases between the two germline ends. CDR3 length: 15 amino acids. CDR3 DNA sequence: TGTGCCAGCAGTGAAGCGGCAGGCCTTAATGAAAAACTGTTTTTT. It translates to CASSEAAGLNEKLFF.

The chain links TRBV2 to TRBJ2-5; a weak D match, TRBD2 (5 bases). Germline CDR1 and CDR2: SNHLY and FYNNEI. The CDR3 is 14 amino acids. With 1 base removed from V and 5 bases from J, the gap between germline ends came to 11 bases. The CDR3 loop reads CASSEVLAMETQYF. The CDR3, as DNA: TGTGCCAGCAGTGAAGTGCTAGCTATGGAGACCCAGTACTTC.

This rearrangement joins TRBV27 to TRBJ2-7, with TRBD1 matching 7 bases. The CDR3 spans 15 residues. V lost 0 bases, J lost 2 bases, and 4 bases stayed unmatched. CDR1 MNHEY and CDR2 SMNVEV come from the germline V gene (reference sequence). The CDR3 DNA is TGTGCCAGCAGTTTATCTTCGACAGGGCCCTACGAGCAGTACTTC. Translating gives CASSLSSTGPYEQYF.

CDR3 coding DNA: TGTGCCAGCAGCTTAGTAAGGGACACCGGCACCGGGGAGCTGTTTTTT. As protein: CASSLVRDTGTGELFF. The V call is TRBV11-2, the J call TRBJ2-2; a possible D gene is TRBD1 (6 bases). This CDR3 has 16 residues. Germline V gene data show CDR1 as SGHAT and CDR2 as FQNNGV. The ends were cut back, 1 base at V and 4 bases at J, with 13 bases in the middle.

This chain connects TRBV6-5 to TRBJ1-2; TRBD1 matches 7 bases. Germline lookup yields CDR1 MNHEY and CDR2 SVGAGI. The V and J ends lost 7 bases and 7 bases, in that order; junction bases with no gene match: 9. This CDR3 comprises 13 residues. CDR3 in DNA: TGTGCCAGCAAAACTGGGCAGGGGGGTGGCTACACCTTC. Its protein is CASKTGQGGGYTF.

The rearrangement uses TRBV6-5 and TRBJ2-7; tentative D call: TRBD2 (7 bases). Germline CDR1 and CDR2: MNHEY and SVGAGI. There are 15 residues in the CDR3. V lost 7 bases, J lost 1 base, and 17 bases lay in between. In DNA form, the CDR3 reads TGTGCCAGCACAAAGGGGGGGATTTTTTCCTACGAGCAGTACTTC. This codes for CASTKGGIFSYEQYF.

CDR3 sequence: CASTQGVGETQYF. In nucleotides, the CDR3 is TGTGCCAGCACCCAGGGGGTAGGAGAGACCCAGTACTTC. V gene TRBV5-4 combines with J gene TRBJ2-5; 7 nucleotides match TRBD1. This CDR3 region has 13 residues. J was trimmed by 4 bases and V by 6 bases; bases with no gene match: 6. From germline, CDR1 is SGHNT and CDR2 YYREEE (reference sequence).

The chain is built from TRBV9 and TRBJ1-5; D gene unclear. V gave up 0 bases and J gave up 2 bases, with 9 bases separating them. Per germline, CDR1 SGDLS and CDR2 YYNGEE. The CDR3 spans 15 residues. In nucleotides, the CDR3 is TGTGCCAGCAGCGTAGGCGAGGAACGCAATCAGCCCCAGCATTTT. It codes for CASSVGEERNQPQHF. The full variable domain, in which reference TRBV9 and TRBJ1-5 provide the parts outside the CDR3, is DSGVTQTPKHLITATGQRVTLRCSPRSGDLSVYWYQQSLDQGLQFLIQYYNGEERAKGNILERFSAQQFPDLHSELNLSSLELGDSALYFCASSVGEERNQPQHFGDGTRLSIL.

This clone was seen only a few times. V gene TRBV14 combines with J gene TRBJ1-1, with unresolved D. Germline lookup yields CDR1 SGHDN and CDR2 FVKESK. The CDR3 loop spans 13 amino acids. The V and J ends lost 1 base and 6 bases respectively, with 9 bases between them. The CDR3 sequence: CASSQAIQSEAFF. DNA for the CDR3: TGTGCCAGCAGCCAAGCCATTCAATCTGAAGCTTTCTTT.

The CDR3 nucleotides read TGCGCCAGCAGCGCGGACAGGGTGGCCTACAATGAGCAGTTCTTC. Translating gives CASSADRVAYNEQFF. This sequence joins TRBV5-1 and TRBJ2-1; 8 positions agree with TRBD1. The germline V gene has CDR1 SGHRS and CDR2 YFSETQ. With 4 bases clipped from V and 2 bases from J, the junction kept 5 bases outside the gene matches. The CDR3 consists of 15 residues.

The CDR3 sequence is CASSEGGGAGEQFF. In DNA, the CDR3 is TGTGCCAGCAGTGAGGGCGGGGGGGCCGGTGAGCAGTTCTTC. The chain carries TRBV6-1 and TRBJ2-1, with 9 bases fitting TRBD2. This CDR3 is built from 14 residues. Looked up from germline, CDR1 is MNHNS and CDR2 is SASEGT. V lost 3 bases to trimming and J lost 9 bases; unmatched junction nucleotides: 6.

The chain employs TRBV5-4 and TRBJ2-1; 7 nucleotides agree with TRBD1. J was trimmed by 2 bases and V by 4 bases; bases with no gene match: 6. The CDR3 loop spans 15 amino acids. Germline-derived CDR1 and CDR2 are SGHNT and YYREEE (reference sequence). The CDR3 coding sequence is TGTGCCAGCAGCAGAAGAGGGGGCGCCTACAATGAGCAGTTCTTC. Residues: CASSRRGGAYNEQFF.

The chain uses TRBV6-1 and TRBJ2-7; 7 nucleotides line up with TRBD1. This CDR3 spans 16 amino acids. CDR1 is MNHNS and CDR2 is SASEGT in the germline V gene. V lost 2 bases, J lost 5 bases, and 12 bases stayed unmatched. In DNA, the CDR3 is TGTGCCAGCAGTGAACCGGGGACAGTTCGGTTCGACGAGCAGTACTTC. It specifies CASSEPGTVRFDEQYF.

This clone was picked up a small number of times. The chain carries TRBV5-1 and TRBJ2-1; 7 nucleotides line up with TRBD1. The CDR3 length is 12 residues. The V segment lost 4 bases and the J segment 16 bases; nucleotides outside the gene matches: 11. Looked up from germline, CDR1 is SGHRS and CDR2 is YFSETQ. CDR3 sequence (DNA): TGCGCCAGCAGCGATGGGTGGGACAGACCCTTCTTC. Translating gives CASSDGWDRPFF.

The rearrangement joins TRBV24-1 to TRBJ2-2; perhaps TRBD2 as D (5 bases). Per germline, CDR1 KGHDR and CDR2 SFDVKD. Trimming took 3 bases from V and 7 from J, leaving 11 bases between them. The CDR3 has 14 residues. The CDR3 DNA sequence: TGTGCCACCAGTGATCGGAGGACGAGCGGGGAGCTGTTTTTT. Encoded protein: CATSDRRTSGELFF.

The chain links TRBV6-5 to TRBJ2-7; TRBD2 might be the D (7 bases). The CDR3 extends over 14 amino acids. Looked up from germline, CDR1 is MNHEY and CDR2 is SVGAGI. The V gene lost 4 bases and the J gene lost 3 bases, with 13 bases spanning the gap. CDR3 in DNA: TGTGCCAGCAGTTGGGGGGGCGGGCGCTACGAGCAGTACTTC. Protein sequence: CASSWGGGRYEQYF.

The gene calls are TRBV7-7 and TRBJ2-7; D is unclear. The CDR3 has 14 residues. Germline V lookup: CDR1 SSHAT, CDR2 FNYEAQ (reference sequence). Trimming took 1 base from V and 0 from J, leaving 7 bases between them. CDR3: CASSLEPGSYEQYF. The CDR3 DNA reads TGTGCCAGCAGCTTAGAACCGGGCTCCTACGAGCAGTACTTC.

A word on this clone: A junction end diverges from the germline sequence, so it may reflect a read error. The chain has TRBV15 and TRBJ1-1; D is unresolved. In germline, CDR1 is LNHNV, CDR2 YYDKDF (reference sequence). The CDR3 sequence is 14 residues long. The CDR3 is CATSRAGKDTEAFF. CDR3 nucleotide sequence: TGTGCCACCAGCAGAGCAGGCAAAGACACTGAAGCTTTTTTT.

V is TRBV5-6 and J is TRBJ2-3; D is perhaps TRBD1 (6 bases). The CDR3 runs 13 residues. Trimming removed 4 bases at V and 3 bases at J, with 9 bases between. CDR1 is SGHDT, CDR2 YYEEEE, per germline. CDR3 region: CASSITGTDTQYF. The CDR3 DNA follows: TGTGCCAGCAGCATAACAGGGACAGATACGCAGTATTTT.

The chain employs TRBV18 and TRBJ1-2; 10 bases fit TRBD1. The CDR3 runs 15 residues. Germline assignment: CDR1 KGHSH and CDR2 LQKENI. V trimming: 3 bases; J trimming: 4 bases; junction bases outside the gene matches: 5. For the CDR3, the DNA is TGTGCCAGCTCACCTTCGGGACAGGGGACCTATGGCTACACCTTC. This gives the protein CASSPSGQGTYGYTF.

The rearrangement links TRBV7-3 to TRBJ1-1, with D possibly being TRBD1 (5 bases). Germline CDR1 and CDR2: SGHTA and FQGTGA. The CDR3 has 13 residues. V was trimmed by 4 bases and J by 9 bases, leaving 15 bases between them. This CDR3 is CASSSREFEQAFF. The DNA for the CDR3 is TGTGCCAGCAGCTCCAGGGAATTTGAACAAGCTTTCTTT.

The V gene is TRBV13, the J gene TRBJ2-5; the match to TRBD1 covers 8 bases. The CDR3 spans 12 residues. Losses at the gene ends were 8 bases for V and 5 bases for J; bases not matched to a gene: 4. Germline CDR1 reads PRHDT; CDR2 reads FYEKMQ (reference sequence). CDR3 region: CASSGGAETQYF. As DNA, the CDR3 is TGTGCCAGCTCAGGGGGCGCGGAGACCCAGTACTTC.

The chain has TRBV7-9 and TRBJ2-3, with 7 bases matching TRBD1. Germline V gene sequence: CDR1 SEHNR, CDR2 FQNEAQ (reference sequence). Unmatched junction bases numbered 2, after V lost 3 bases and J lost 2 bases. CDR3 length equals 14 residues. CDR3 DNA: TGTGCCAGCAGCTTGACAGGGCCCACAGATACGCAGTATTTT. It is translated as CASSLTGPTDTQYF.

The rearrangement uses TRBV5-1 and TRBJ2-1; 8 nucleotides align to TRBD2. Germline-derived CDR1 and CDR2 are SGHRS and YFSETQ. V shed 3 bases, J shed 12 bases, and the junction held 8 bases outside the gene matches. The CDR3 consists of 13 residues. CDR3 nucleotides: TGCGCCAGCAGCTCGCCGGGGGGGCAGTCGCAGTTCTTC. This encodes CASSSPGGQSQFF.